The 9 T cell receptor beta chains listed next were all sequenced from one sample in a study of T cells after yellow fever vaccination. TCRdb fed the 5' RACE reads into MiXCR, producing one record per CDR3 protein. The repertoire holds some 300,000 distinct CDR3 sequences, with about 7.8% as singletons. The specimen was PBMCs, collected about 49 days after the first yellow fever vaccination. The receptor source for this set is a man aged 18 to 29 who received the YFV17D yellow fever vaccine.

The V and J genes are TRBV12-3 or TRBV12-4 and TRBJ2-2; 9 bases align to TRBD2. The trim removed 3 bases at V and 10 bases at J, leaving 6 bases unmatched. The CDR3 has 14 amino acids. CDR3 protein: CASSFAGGPKELFF. CDR3 sequence (DNA): TGTGCCAGCAGTTTCGCGGGGGGGCCGAAGGAGCTGTTTTTT.

This chain connects TRBV10-2 to TRBJ2-1; a possible D gene is TRBD2 (5 bases). Germline values: CDR1 WSHSY, CDR2 SAAADI. The germline V and J ends were trimmed by 8 bases and 6 bases, with 14 bases remaining between them. This CDR3 has 13 residues. DNA for the CDR3: TGCGCCAGCGGGAGCAGCGGACCCAATGAGCAGTTCTTC. As protein: CASGSSGPNEQFF.

J is TRBJ1-1 and V is TRBV12-3 or TRBV12-4; D call uncertain. The CDR3 contains 11 residues. V was shortened by 4 bases and J by 8 bases, with 8 bases between the two germline ends. The CDR3 sequence is CASSSAREAFF. In DNA, the CDR3 is TGTGCCAGCAGTTCGGCCCGGGAAGCTTTCTTT.

The rearrangement links TRBV6-5 to TRBJ2-7; 8 bases match TRBD1. Germline CDR1 reads MNHEY; CDR2 reads SVGAGI. This CDR3 region has 17 residues. V trimming: 0 bases; J trimming: 3 bases; junction bases outside the gene matches: 10. DNA of the CDR3: TGTGCCAGCAGTTACTCGACCGATGCAGGGGGCAGCTACGAGCAGTACTTC. Translated: CASSYSTDAGGSYEQYF.

The chain carries TRBV20-1 and TRBJ1-5, with D perhaps TRBD1 (5 bases). Germline assignment: CDR1 DFQATT and CDR2 SNEGSKA (reference sequence). Trimming stripped 6 bases from V and 0 bases from J, with 9 bases between. The CDR3 has 13 residues. The CDR3 region is CSARTLSNQPQHF. The CDR3 DNA reads TGCAGTGCAAGGACACTTAGCAATCAGCCCCAGCATTTT.

The chain joins TRBV19 to TRBJ1-1, with no clear D. The CDR3 has 13 residues. The V gene lost 5 bases and the J gene lost 4 bases, with 11 bases spanning the gap. CDR1 is LNHDA, CDR2 SQIVND, per germline (reference sequence). CDR3 sequence reads: CASSQLPSTEAFF. The CDR3 nucleotides read TGTGCCAGTAGTCAACTGCCGAGCACTGAAGCTTTCTTT. Filled out from reference TRBV19 and TRBJ1-1, the complete variable domain reads DGGITQSPKYLFRKEGQNVTLSCEQNLNHDAMYWYRQDPGQGLRLIYYSQIVNDFQKGDIAEGYSVSREKKESFPLTVTSAQKNPTAFYLCASSQLPSTEAFFGQGTRLTVV.

This clonotype was recorded many times. The rearrangement uses TRBV5-1 and TRBJ2-1; D may correspond to TRBD1 or TRBD2 (5 bases each). CDR3 size: 15 residues. Germline CDR1 is SGHRS and CDR2 is YFSETQ. The V gene lost 5 bases and the J gene lost 5 bases, with 17 bases spanning the gap. CDR3 amino acids: CASSRSSGTNNEQFF. In nucleotides, the CDR3 is TGCGCCAGCAGTCGTTCTTCCGGGACGAACAATGAGCAGTTCTTC.

This clonotype was recorded many times. J is TRBJ2-1 and V is TRBV7-9; perhaps D is TRBD1 or TRBD2 (5 bases each). Germline V gene lookup returns CDR1 SEHNR and CDR2 FQNEAQ (reference sequence). V was cut by 5 bases and J by 4 bases, with 9 bases left in between. The CDR3 has 13 amino acids. The CDR3 here is CASSRDGYNEQFF. CDR3 nucleotides: TGTGCCAGCAGCCGGGACGGTTACAATGAGCAGTTCTTC.

The chain recombines TRBV7-9 with TRBJ2-1; D might be TRBD1 (6 bases). V lost 5 bases, J lost 7 bases, and 21 bases lay in between. The germline V gene has CDR1 SEHNR and CDR2 FQNEAQ (reference sequence). The CDR3 length is 16 residues. Here the CDR3 DNA reads TGTGCCAGCAGCCCGGAAGAGCAGGGGAGAAGGAATGAGCAGTTCTTC. Protein product: CASSPEEQGRRNEQFF.